Listed below are T cell receptor beta chains from one sample, sequenced in a study. Via MiXCR, TCRdb re-called the RT-PCR reads, giving one row per CDR3 protein. Here the sample spans about 680,000 distinct CDR3 sequences, 14% being singletons. The specimen sequenced was memory CD4+ T cells from blood. Receptor source: a female donor in good health, serving as a healthy control. Both conserved end residues are part of each CDR3. The D gene is left open where the match is weak. Rows may omit the clone size; those that give it use once, few, many or a size class.

d_call | j_call | clone_size | v_call | cdr3_nt | cdr3_aa
- | TRBJ1-1 | - | TRBV12-3/TRBV12-4 | TGTGCCAGCAGTTTAGGGCAGGTCCCTTTCTTT | CASSLGQVPFF
- | TRBJ2-7 | - | TRBV6-5 | TGTGCCAGCCATGGACAACTCGGTTTGTACTTC | CASHGQLGLYF
- | TRBJ2-5 | - | TRBV6-2/TRBV6-3 | TGTGCCAGCAGTTACTTTTTGGGGACTGAACTCAAGGAGACCCAGTACTTC | CASSYFLGTELKETQYF
TRBD1 | TRBJ1-5 | - | TRBV6-1 | TGTGCCAGCAGCCTCGGGACAGGCTCCTATCAGCCCCAGCATTTT | CASSLGTGSYQPQHF
- | TRBJ2-7 | - | TRBV2 | TGTGCCAGCAGAAGACTAGGTGAGCAGTACTTC | CASRRLGEQYF
- | TRBJ2-3 | - | TRBV7-8 | TGTGCCAGCAGTGATGGGCAGGGCACAGATACGCAGTATTTT | CASSDGQGTDTQYF
- | TRBJ1-1 | - | TRBV28 | TGTGCCAGCAGTTTAAGCTTACGGGGAAACACTGAAGCTTTCTTT | CASSLSLRGNTEAFF
TRBD2 | TRBJ2-5 | many | TRBV4-2 | TGTGCCAGCAGCCCAGGCGATGCTGGGGGGGACCAGTACCAAGAGACCCAGTACTTC | CASSPGDAGGDQYQETQYF
TRBD1 | TRBJ2-2 | - | TRBV5-1 | TGCGCCAGCAGCTTGTGGGGACAGGGCACCGGGGAGCTGTTTTTT | CASSLWGQGTGELFF
- | TRBJ2-7 | - | TRBV20-1 | TGCAGTGCTAGGGCAGGGGAAACGGACAAGCAATACTTC | CSARAGETDKQYF
TRBD1 | TRBJ2-3 | many | TRBV20-1 | TGCAGTGCTAGGGCACAGGGGGCAGATACGCAGTATTTT | CSARAQGADTQYF
- | TRBJ1-4 | few | TRBV4-2 | TGTGCCAGCAGCCATCGGGACGGAGCTAATGAAAAACTGTTTTTT | CASSHRDGANEKLFF
- | TRBJ1-4 | many | TRBV27 | TGTGCCAGCAGTTTATCGACGGGTGGTGAAAAACTGTTTTTT | CASSLSTGGEKLFF
TRBD1 | TRBJ2-7 | few | TRBV7-2 | TGTGCCAGCAGCTTAGCGGGACAGGGTATGGGCGAGCAGTACTTC | CASSLAGQGMGEQYF
- | TRBJ1-5 | - | TRBV6-2/TRBV6-3 | TGTGCCAGCAGTTACCGTCTCCCCAGAGATGGGAATAGCAATCAGCCCCAGCATTTT | CASSYRLPRDGNSNQPQHF
- | TRBJ1-1 | many | TRBV6-6 | TGTGCCAGCAGCCAGACAGTGGCTGAAGCTTTCTTT | CASSQTVAEAFF
- | TRBJ1-1 | - | TRBV4-3 | TGCGCCAGCAGCCAAATGCCGGGGAACACTGAAGCTTTCTTT | CASSQMPGNTEAFF
- | TRBJ2-1 | - | TRBV5-1 | TGCGCCAGCAGCTCCCGCACCTTCAGCCCCTACAATGAGCAGTTCTTC | CASSSRTFSPYNEQFF
TRBD2 | TRBJ2-7 | - | TRBV27 | TGTGCCAGCAGCCTCATACCGGGGGGAACCTACGAGCAGTACTTC | CASSLIPGGTYEQYF
- | TRBJ1-1 | - | TRBV20-1 | TGCAGTGCCCAGGGAGAGTACAGGTTGAACACTGAAGCTTTCTTT | CSAQGEYRLNTEAFF
- | TRBJ2-1 | - | TRBV24-1 | TGTGCCACCAGTGATCCGGGTCAGGAGAGGAATGAGCAGTTCTTC | CATSDPGQERNEQFF
- | TRBJ1-4 | once | TRBV15 | TGTGCCACCAGCAGGGGTCAAGCAACTAATGAAAAACTGTTTTTT | CATSRGQATNEKLFF
- | TRBJ1-5 | - | TRBV7-9 | TGTGCCAGCAGCTACAGGGATCAAAATCAGCCCCAGCATTTT | CASSYRDQNQPQHF
- | TRBJ1-5 | many | TRBV5-1 | TGCGCCAGCAGCCCGGGGGTTCTGGGAAATCAGCCCCAGCATTTT | CASSPGVLGNQPQHF
TRBD2 | TRBJ2-1 | - | TRBV5-1 | TGCGCCAGCAGCTTGGGGGGGACTAGCGGGAGACTTGAGCAGTTCTTC | CASSLGGTSGRLEQFF
- | TRBJ1-1 | - | TRBV7-9 | TGTGCCAGCAGCTTCGAAGGTCGGAACACTGAAGCTTTCTTT | CASSFEGRNTEAFF
TRBD2 | TRBJ2-1 | many | TRBV4-1 | TGCGCCAGCAGCATAGCGGGGGGGATCACTGAGCAGTTCTTC | CASSIAGGITEQFF
TRBD2 | TRBJ2-3 | few | TRBV24-1 | TGTGCCACCAGTGAATTTAGCGGGAGTTACACAGATACGCAGTATTTT | CATSEFSGSYTDTQYF
- | TRBJ2-7 | many | TRBV20-1 | TGCAGTGCTAGAGACCCGGCAGGGGCCTACGAGCAGTACTTC | CSARDPAGAYEQYF
- | TRBJ1-6 | few | TRBV11-2 | TGTGCCAGTGCGGGGTTCTCCTATAATTCACCCCTCCACTTT | CASAGFSYNSPLHF
- | TRBJ2-5 | - | TRBV14 | TGTGCCAGCAGCCAAGGGGGGGCATGGGGAGAGACCCAGTACTTC | CASSQGGAWGETQYF
- | TRBJ1-1 | - | TRBV18 | TGTGCCAGCTCACCCCTCAATACAGGGAACACTGAAGCTTTCTTT | CASSPLNTGNTEAFF
- | TRBJ2-7 | few | TRBV7-9 | TGTGCCAGCAGCTTAGGTAGCGTCTACGAGCAGTACTTC | CASSLGSVYEQYF
- | TRBJ2-1 | - | TRBV7-9 | TGTGCCAGCAGCTTAGGAGGGGGGGCGCTCGGAAATGAGCAGTTCTTC | CASSLGGGALGNEQFF
TRBD1 | TRBJ2-2 | few | TRBV3-1 | TGTGCCAGCAGCGACAGGGTAGGGGAGCTGTTTTTT | CASSDRVGELFF
- | TRBJ1-4 | many | TRBV10-3 | TGTGCCATCAGCGAAGGTTGGGCGGGGAGCGAAAAACTGTTTTTT | CAISEGWAGSEKLFF
- | TRBJ2-2 | once | TRBV28 | TGTGCCAGCAGTTTAAACAGGCACACCGGGGAGCTGTTTTTT | CASSLNRHTGELFF
- | TRBJ1-1 | - | TRBV18 | TGTGCCAGCTCACCACCCCAGGGTACAGCTTTCTTT | CASSPPQGTAFF
- | TRBJ1-1 | few | TRBV10-3 | TGTGCCATCGCTGCAGGGCCAAACACTGAAGCTTTCTTT | CAIAAGPNTEAFF
TRBD1 | TRBJ1-1 | - | TRBV7-2 | TGTGCCAGCAGCTTAGGAGGGACAGGGAGGGGTGAAGCTTTCTTT | CASSLGGTGRGEAFF
- | TRBJ2-5 | few | TRBV6-2/TRBV6-3 | TGTGCCAGCAGTTACGTTTCCGGGGGCCAAGAGACCCAGTACTTC | CASSYVSGGQETQYF
TRBD1 | TRBJ2-5 | - | TRBV18 | TGTGCCAGCTCACCTGGGACAGGCCTTCAAGAGACCCAGTACTTC | CASSPGTGLQETQYF
- | TRBJ2-1 | many | TRBV20-1 | TGCAGTGCCAATTTGAGGCAGGGAGGCCCGAGCTCCTACAATGAGCAGTTCTTC | CSANLRQGGPSSYNEQFF
- | TRBJ1-1 | many | TRBV27 | TGTGCCAGCAGTTCTCTTTTGAAAAACACTGAAGCTTTCTTT | CASSSLLKNTEAFF
TRBD1 | TRBJ2-1 | few | TRBV5-5 | TGTGCCAGCAGCTTGGAAGGACAGGTACACAATGAGCAGTTCTTC | CASSLEGQVHNEQFF
- | TRBJ2-2 | few | TRBV12-3/TRBV12-4 | TGTGCCAGCAGTTTATGGGACAAAGCCGGGGAGCTGTTTTTT | CASSLWDKAGELFF
TRBD1 | TRBJ1-1 | few | TRBV9 | TGTGCCAGCAGCCCGCCGGGACAGGGAAAGAACACTGAAGCTTTCTTT | CASSPPGQGKNTEAFF
TRBD2 | TRBJ2-1 | - | TRBV29-1 | TGCAGCGTTGACGGTGGACTAGACCTTTCCTACAATGAGCAGTTCTTC | CSVDGGLDLSYNEQFF
- | TRBJ2-3 | few | TRBV12-5 | TGTGCTAGTGCCCCGAGACTTTCTTCCACAGATACGCAGTATTTT | CASAPRLSSTDTQYF